This T cell receptor beta chain was observed in a study of blood T cell repertoires in COVID-19. Background on the study: Nucleic acid was either cDNA or gDNA, and it came from T cells, B-cell-depleted T cells, or PBMCs.

The CDR3 runs 20 residues. Germline V gene sequence: CDR1 SEHNR, CDR2 FQNEAQ (reference sequence). V gave up 5 bases and J gave up 3 bases; unmatched junction bases: 16. The repertoire was sequenced with immunoSEQ multiplex PCR; TCRdb's copy has only in-frame clones and lacks some. This sample carries roughly 250,000 clones, 82% of them seen once, and the ten largest clones take 9.5% to 15%. What was sequenced was peripheral blood. This clonotype was sampled from a woman in her sixties with active or convalescent COVID-19. This chain joins TRBV7-9 and TRBJ2-6; TRBD1 matches 10 bases. The CDR3: CASSKTIPGQGFFGANVLTF. The CDR3 nucleotides are TGTGCCAGCAGCAAAACGATCCCGGGACAGGGGTTTTTTGGGGCCAACGTCCTGACTTTC. The variable domain in full, with the rest retrieved from reference TRBV7-9 and TRBJ2-6, is DTGVSQNPRHKITKRGQNVTFRCDPISEHNRLYWYRQTLGQGPEFLTYFQNEAQLEKSRLLSDRFSAERPKGSFSTLEIQRTEQGDSAMYLCASSKTIPGQGFFGANVLTFGAGSRLTVL.